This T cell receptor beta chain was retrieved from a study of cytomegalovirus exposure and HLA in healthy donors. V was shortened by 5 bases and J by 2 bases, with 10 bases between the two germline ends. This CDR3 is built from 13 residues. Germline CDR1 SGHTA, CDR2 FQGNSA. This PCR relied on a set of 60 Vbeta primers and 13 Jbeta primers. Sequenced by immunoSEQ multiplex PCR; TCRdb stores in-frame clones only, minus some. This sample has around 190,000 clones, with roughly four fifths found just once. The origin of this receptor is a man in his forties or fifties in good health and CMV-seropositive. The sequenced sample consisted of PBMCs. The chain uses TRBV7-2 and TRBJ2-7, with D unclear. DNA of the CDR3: TGTGCCAGCAGCCCGCCAGGCCCCTACGAGCAGTACTTC. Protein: CASSPPGPYEQYF.